This is a list of T cell receptor beta chains from one sample in a study of CD8 T cells in Susac syndrome. MiXCR, run by TCRdb on the immunoSEQ multiplex PCR reads, gives a single entry per CDR3 protein. The profile shows a few hundred thousand distinct CDR3 sequences, around 90% of them singletons. Sequences were obtained from CD4+ T cells from PBMCs. These receptors were collected from a human donor with multiple sclerosis. The CDR3 runs from the conserved cysteine through the conserved F or W. D genes are given only for firm matches. Expanded clones get a size class; other rows say once, few or many, or leave the size out.

TRBJ2-4 | TRBD1 | TRBV18 | NA | CASSPGQVQNIQYF | TGTGCCAGCTCACCTGGACAGGTCCAAAACATTCAGTACTTC
TRBJ2-2 | TRBD2 | TRBV27 | NA | CASSTTLTSGRAGELFF | TGTGCCAGCAGTACCACTTTGACTAGCGGGAGGGCCGGGGAGCTGTTTTTT
TRBJ2-3 | NA | TRBV7-8 | NA | CASSLGRLARTDTQYF | TGTGCCAGCAGCTTAGGGCGTCTGGCGCGCACAGATACGCAGTATTTT
TRBJ1-1 | NA | TRBV3-1 | NA | CASSPRDVLTEAFF | TGTGCCAGCAGCCCCCGAGACGTCCTTACTGAAGCTTTCTTT
TRBJ2-2 | NA | TRBV25-1 | NA | CASRPATVGDTGELFF | TGTGCCAGCAGGCCCGCCACGGTCGGGGACACCGGGGAGCTGTTTTTT
TRBJ2-1 | NA | TRBV6-1 | NA | CASSAQRARVPANNEQFF | TGTGCCAGCAGCGCCCAAAGGGCCAGGGTCCCCGCCAACAATGAGCAGTTCTTC
TRBJ2-1 | TRBD1 | TRBV10-3 | NA | CAISDVLGGQGGNEQFF | TGTGCCATCAGTGATGTTCTGGGCGGACAGGGAGGCAATGAGCAGTTCTTC
TRBJ1-2 | TRBD1 | TRBV30 | NA | CAWKLDRLFGYTF | TGTGCCTGGAAGTTGGACAGGTTATTTGGCTACACCTTC
TRBJ2-3 | NA | TRBV7-9 | NA | CASSTRQYTDTQYF | TGTGCCAGCAGCACAAGACAGTACACAGATACGCAGTATTTT
TRBJ1-4 | TRBD1 | TRBV9 | NA | CASSDGQGVEKLFF | TGTGCCAGCAGCGACGGACAGGGTGTTGAAAAACTGTTTTTT
TRBJ1-4 | NA | TRBV9 | NA | CTSSVTRDPLELFF | TGTACCAGCAGCGTCACCCGGGATCCTTTGGAACTGTTTTTT
TRBJ1-1 | NA | TRBV2 | NA | CASSERYRFTEAFF | TGTGCCAGCAGTGAACGGTACAGGTTCACTGAAGCTTTCTTT
TRBJ1-6 | TRBD1 | TRBV12-5 | once | CASGTGQRRGALHF | TGTGCTAGTGGCACGGGACAGCGTAGGGGGGCCCTCCACTTT
TRBJ2-3 | NA | TRBV9 | NA | CASRDRKDTQYF | TGTGCCAGCAGGGATAGAAAAGATACGCAGTATTTT
TRBJ1-2 | NA | TRBV25-1 | NA | CASSSLARGGGGGYTF | TGTGCCAGCAGTTCTCTCGCCCGGGGAGGGGGAGGTGGCTACACCTTC
TRBJ1-2 | NA | TRBV29-1 | NA | CSVPTTGNYGYTF | TGCAGCGTACCCACTACGGGGAACTATGGCTACACCTTC
TRBJ1-2 | TRBD1 | TRBV20-1 | NA | CSARPGTGVSSYGYTF | TGCAGTGCTCGTCCCGGGACAGGGGTCTCGAGCTATGGCTACACCTTC
TRBJ2-1 | TRBD2 | TRBV19 | once | CASSHGLADNEQFF | TGTGCCAGTAGTCATGGACTAGCGGACAATGAGCAGTTCTTC
TRBJ2-1 | TRBD1 | TRBV7-2 | NA | CASSRRTGRGNEQFF | TGTGCCAGCAGTCGCAGGACAGGGCGGGGCAATGAGCAGTTCTTC
TRBJ2-3 | NA | TRBV29-1 | NA | CSVTDSGKGTDTQYF | TGCAGCGTAACGGATTCCGGTAAAGGTACAGATACGCAGTATTTT
TRBJ2-7 | TRBD2 | TRBV27 | NA | CASSTSSGSYEQYF | TGTGCCAGCAGCACATCTAGCGGGAGCTACGAGCAGTACTTC
TRBJ1-4 | TRBD1 | TRBV2 | NA | CASSAGGEKLFF | TGTGCCAGCAGTGCAGGGGGGGAAAAACTGTTTTTT
TRBJ2-3 | NA | TRBV6-9 | NA | CASSQYPSWGKADTQYF | TGTGCCAGCAGCCAATACCCCAGCTGGGGGAAGGCAGATACGCAGTATTTT
TRBJ1-1 | NA | TRBV5-8 | NA | CASSLKGPNTEAFF | TGTGCCAGCAGCTTGAAGGGGCCGAACACTGAAGCTTTCTTT
TRBJ2-5 | NA | TRBV12-3/TRBV12-4 | NA | CASSSTGTRGSLLTTQYF | TGTGCCAGCAGCTCTACAGGGACCCGCGGTTCCCTCCTGACGACCCAGTACTTC
TRBJ2-2 | TRBD2 | TRBV15 | NA | CATCTYTSGGGTGELFF | TGTGCCACCTGCACATACACTAGCGGGGGAGGCACCGGGGAGCTGTTTTTT
TRBJ2-1 | TRBD2 | TRBV6-2/TRBV6-3 | once | CASMASGINEQFF | TGTGCCAGCATGGCTAGCGGAATCAATGAGCAGTTCTTC
TRBJ1-2 | NA | TRBV11-2 | once | CASSLKEGYTF | TGTGCCAGCAGCTTGAAGGAGGGCTACACCTTC
TRBJ2-5 | TRBD2 | TRBV6-5 | NA | CASQGGGRAGAQYF | TGTGCCAGCCAGGGGGGCGGGAGGGCCGGGGCCCAGTACTTC
TRBJ2-7 | TRBD1 | TRBV5-1 | NA | CASSLTGTVSEQYF | TGCGCCAGCAGCTTGACCGGGACAGTTTCCGAGCAGTACTTC
TRBJ1-3 | NA | TRBV2 | NA | CASSEGQHRNTIYF | TGTGCCAGCAGTGAGGGCCAGCACCGAAACACCATATATTTT
TRBJ2-7 | NA | TRBV3-1 | NA | CASSPPTLPYEQYF | TGTGCCAGCAGCCCCCCGACGCTCCCCTACGAGCAGTACTTC
TRBJ2-2 | NA | TRBV24-1 | NA | CATSAVGITGELFF | TGTGCCACCAGTGCCGTCGGGATCACCGGGGAGCTGTTTTTT
TRBJ1-1 | TRBD1 | TRBV19 | NA | CASSPGQAENTEAFF | TGTGCCAGTAGCCCCGGACAGGCTGAGAACACTGAAGCTTTCTTT
TRBJ2-7 | TRBD2 | TRBV6-5 | NA | CASSRTGLAVYEQYF | TGTGCCAGCAGTCGAACGGGACTAGCGGTCTACGAGCAGTACTTC
TRBJ1-2 | NA | TRBV5-1 | NA | CASSLVPEDYGYTF | TGCGCCAGCAGCTTGGTTCCAGAAGACTATGGCTACACCTTC
TRBJ2-3 | NA | TRBV27 | once | CASSPLTGRTDTQYF | TGTGCCAGCAGCCCGCTGACAGGACGCACAGATACGCAGTATTTT
TRBJ1-5 | NA | TRBV19 | NA | CASSAQHQPQHF | TGTGCCAGTAGTGCCCAGCATCAGCCCCAGCATTTT
TRBJ2-5 | NA | TRBV6-5 | NA | CASSRGVETQYF | TGTGCCAGCAGTAGGGGGGTTGAGACCCAGTACTTC
TRBJ2-1 | NA | TRBV5-1 | NA | CASSLVERAEQFF | TGCGCCAGCAGCTTGGTAGAGCGGGCCGAGCAGTTCTTC
TRBJ1-1 | NA | TRBV12-3/TRBV12-4 | NA | CASSLNAGNEAFF | TGTGCCAGCAGTTTAAACGCCGGGAACGAAGCTTTCTTT
TRBJ2-3 | NA | TRBV3-1 | NA | CASSQAGADTQYF | TGTGCCAGCAGCCAAGCCGGGGCAGATACGCAGTATTTT
TRBJ1-1 | NA | TRBV5-4 | NA | CASSSLPNTEAFF | TGTGCCAGCAGCTCGCTCCCGAACACTGAAGCTTTCTTT
TRBJ2-1 | NA | TRBV7-6 | once | CASSLGFEVWGEQFF | TGTGCCAGCAGCTTAGGTTTTGAGGTTTGGGGTGAGCAGTTCTTC